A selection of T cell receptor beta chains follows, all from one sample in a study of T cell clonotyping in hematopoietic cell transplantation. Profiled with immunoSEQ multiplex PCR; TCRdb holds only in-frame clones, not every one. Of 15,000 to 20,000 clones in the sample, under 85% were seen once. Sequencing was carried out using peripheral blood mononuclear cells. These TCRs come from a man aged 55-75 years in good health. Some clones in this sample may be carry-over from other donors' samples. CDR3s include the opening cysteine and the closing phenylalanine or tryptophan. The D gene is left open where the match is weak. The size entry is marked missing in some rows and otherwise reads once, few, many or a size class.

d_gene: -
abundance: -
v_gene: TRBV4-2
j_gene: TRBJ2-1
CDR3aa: CASSQIFEVFYNEQFF
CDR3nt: TGTGCCAGCAGCCAAATCTTTGAGGTTTTCTACAATGAGCAGTTCTTC

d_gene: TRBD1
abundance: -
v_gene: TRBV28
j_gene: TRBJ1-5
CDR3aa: CASSAGGGNQPQHF
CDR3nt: TGTGCCAGCAGTGCAGGGGGCGGCAATCAGCCCCAGCATTTT

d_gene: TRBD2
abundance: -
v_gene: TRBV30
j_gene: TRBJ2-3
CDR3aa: CAWGRTSGTDTQYF
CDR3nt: TGTGCCTGGGGACGGACTAGCGGGACAGATACGCAGTATTTT

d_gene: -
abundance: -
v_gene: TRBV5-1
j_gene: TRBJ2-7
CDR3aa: CASSPRGSPIDPTNYEQYF
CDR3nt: TGCGCCAGCAGCCCCCGAGGGTCACCCATTGACCCCACTAACTACGAGCAGTACTTC

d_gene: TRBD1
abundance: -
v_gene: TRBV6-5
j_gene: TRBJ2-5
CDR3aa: CASSIQQGRQETQYF
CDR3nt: TGTGCCAGCAGTATACAACAGGGGCGCCAAGAGACCCAGTACTTC

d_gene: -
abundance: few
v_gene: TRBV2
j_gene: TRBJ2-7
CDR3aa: CASRMDSTYEQYF
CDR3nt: TGTGCCAGCAGGATGGACAGCACCTACGAGCAGTACTTC

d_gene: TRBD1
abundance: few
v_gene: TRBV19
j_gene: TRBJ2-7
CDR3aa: CASSTGQGADEQYF
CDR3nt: TGTGCCAGTAGTACGGGACAGGGGGCGGACGAGCAGTACTTC

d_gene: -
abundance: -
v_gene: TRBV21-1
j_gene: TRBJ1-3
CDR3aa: CASSKALLGSGNTIYF
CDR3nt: TGTGCCAGCAGCAAAGCGCTATTGGGATCTGGAAACACCATATATTTT

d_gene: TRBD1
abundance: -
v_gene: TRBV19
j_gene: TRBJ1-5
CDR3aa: CASSFLRGQNQPQHF
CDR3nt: TGTGCCAGTAGTTTTCTCAGGGGGCAAAATCAGCCCCAGCATTTT

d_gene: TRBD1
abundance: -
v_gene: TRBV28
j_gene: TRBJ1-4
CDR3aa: CASTTTGVFKKLFF
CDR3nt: TGTGCCAGCACCACGACAGGGGTTTTTAAAAAACTGTTTTTT

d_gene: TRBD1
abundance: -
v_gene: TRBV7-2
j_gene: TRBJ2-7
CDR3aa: CASSLAGTAYYEQYF
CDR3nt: TGTGCCAGCAGCTTAGCCGGGACAGCCTACTACGAGCAGTACTTC

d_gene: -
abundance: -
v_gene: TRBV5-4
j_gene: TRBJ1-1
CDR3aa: CASSLDGEAFF
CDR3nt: TGTGCCAGCAGCTTAGACGGCGAAGCTTTCTTT

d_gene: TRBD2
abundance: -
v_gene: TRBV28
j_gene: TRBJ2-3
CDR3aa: CASSLGLAGPEDTQYF
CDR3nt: TGTGCCAGCAGTTTAGGGCTAGCGGGCCCGGAAGATACGCAGTATTTT

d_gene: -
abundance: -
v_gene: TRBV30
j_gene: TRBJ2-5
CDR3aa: CAWRRERGETQYF
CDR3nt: TGTGCCTGGCGAAGGGAGAGGGGAGAGACCCAGTACTTC

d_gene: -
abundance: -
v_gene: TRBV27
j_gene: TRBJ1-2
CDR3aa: CASSRGVSNYGYTF
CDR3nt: TGTGCCAGCAGTCGGGGGGTCTCGAACTATGGCTACACCTTC

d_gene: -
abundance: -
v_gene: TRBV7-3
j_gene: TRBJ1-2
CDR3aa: CASSPDGFNYGYTF
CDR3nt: TGTGCCAGCAGCCCGGACGGATTTAACTATGGCTACACCTTC

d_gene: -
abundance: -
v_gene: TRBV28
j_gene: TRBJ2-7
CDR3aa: CASKGLLVEQYF
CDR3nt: TGTGCCAGCAAAGGCCTACTAGTCGAGCAGTACTTC

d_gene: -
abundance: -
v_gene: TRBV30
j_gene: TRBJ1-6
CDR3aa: CAWSVGQGYDSPLHF
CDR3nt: TGTGCCTGGAGTGTGGGCCAGGGGTATGATTCACCCCTCCACTTT

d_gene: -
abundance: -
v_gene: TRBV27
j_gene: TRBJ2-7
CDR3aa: CASSTPGAGAYEQYF
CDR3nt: TGTGCCAGCAGTACGCCGGGGGCGGGGGCCTACGAGCAGTACTTC

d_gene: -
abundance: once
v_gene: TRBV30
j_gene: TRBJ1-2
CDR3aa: CAWSFKFYGYTF
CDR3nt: TGTGCCTGGAGTTTCAAATTTTATGGCTACACCTTC

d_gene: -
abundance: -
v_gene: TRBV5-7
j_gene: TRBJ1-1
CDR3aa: CASSLYPRDPYTEAFF
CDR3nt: TGTGCCAGCAGCTTGTACCCCCGGGACCCCTACACTGAAGCTTTCTTT

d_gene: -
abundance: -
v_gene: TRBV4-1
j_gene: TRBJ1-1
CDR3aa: CASSQERFENTEAFF
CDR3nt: TGCGCCAGCAGCCAAGAGCGGTTTGAGAACACTGAAGCTTTCTTT

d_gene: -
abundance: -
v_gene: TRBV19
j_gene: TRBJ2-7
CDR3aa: CASSPTAPAYEQYF
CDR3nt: TGTGCCAGTAGTCCCACGGCCCCCGCTTACGAGCAGTACTTC

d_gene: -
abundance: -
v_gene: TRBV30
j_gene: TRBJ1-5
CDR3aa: CAWSPGTDYQPQHF
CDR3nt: TGTGCCTGGAGTCCCGGGACTGATTATCAGCCCCAGCATTTT

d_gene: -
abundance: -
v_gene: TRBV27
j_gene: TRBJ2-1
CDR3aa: CASSFLGYEQFF
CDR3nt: TGTGCCAGCAGTTTTTTAGGATATGAGCAGTTCTTC

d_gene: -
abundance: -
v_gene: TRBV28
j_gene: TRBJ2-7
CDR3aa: CASSLISYEQYF
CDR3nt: TGTGCCAGCAGTTTGATTTCCTACGAGCAGTACTTC

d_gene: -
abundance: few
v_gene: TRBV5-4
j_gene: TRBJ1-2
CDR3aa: CASSVVGLGYTF
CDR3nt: TGTGCCAGCAGCGTGGTTGGACTTGGCTACACCTTC

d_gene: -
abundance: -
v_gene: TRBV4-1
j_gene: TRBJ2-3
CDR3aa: CASSQELSRSTDTQYF
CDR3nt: TGCGCCAGCAGCCAAGAACTTTCAAGAAGCACAGATACGCAGTATTTT

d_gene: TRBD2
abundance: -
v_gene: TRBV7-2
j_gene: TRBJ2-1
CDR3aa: CASSLGDRGGAYHEQFF
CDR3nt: TGTGCCAGCAGCTTAGGCGACCGGGGGGGGGCGTATCATGAGCAGTTCTTC

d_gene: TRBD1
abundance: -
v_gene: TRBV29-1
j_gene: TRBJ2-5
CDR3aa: CSVEWDRGPWETQYF
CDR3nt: TGCAGCGTTGAATGGGACAGGGGTCCATGGGAGACCCAGTACTTC

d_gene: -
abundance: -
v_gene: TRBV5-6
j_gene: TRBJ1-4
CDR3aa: CASSEGSGAWEKLFF
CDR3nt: TGTGCCAGCAGCGAGGGGTCGGGGGCTTGGGAAAAACTGTTTTTT

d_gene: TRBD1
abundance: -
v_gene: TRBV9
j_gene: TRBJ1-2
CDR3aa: CASSTTGGAGGYTF
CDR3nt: TGTGCCAGCAGCACGACAGGGGGAGCGGGTGGCTACACCTTC

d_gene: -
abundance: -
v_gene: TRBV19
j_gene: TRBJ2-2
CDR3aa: CASSIGNTGELFF
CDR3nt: TGTGCCAGTAGTATAGGTAACACCGGGGAGCTGTTTTTT

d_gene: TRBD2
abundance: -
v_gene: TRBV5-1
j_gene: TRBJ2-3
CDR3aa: CASSLGLAGVRSDTQYF
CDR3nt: TGCGCCAGCAGCCTAGGACTAGCGGGAGTGAGGTCAGATACGCAGTATTTT

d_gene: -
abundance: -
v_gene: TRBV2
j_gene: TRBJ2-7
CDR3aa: CASSDGISYEQYF
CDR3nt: TGTGCCAGCAGTGACGGGATCTCCTACGAGCAGTACTTC

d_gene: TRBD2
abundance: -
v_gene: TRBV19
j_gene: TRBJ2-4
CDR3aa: CASGAGLAGGEGNIQYF
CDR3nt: TGTGCCAGCGGTGCGGGACTAGCGGGAGGGGAGGGAAACATTCAGTACTTC

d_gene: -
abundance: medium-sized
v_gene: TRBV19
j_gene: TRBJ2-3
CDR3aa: CASSMVDTQYF
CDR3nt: TGTGCCAGTTCAATGGTGGATACGCAGTATTTT

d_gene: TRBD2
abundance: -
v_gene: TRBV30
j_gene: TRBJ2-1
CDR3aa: CAWSVLGTSGTSYNEQFF
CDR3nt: TGTGCCTGGAGTGTACTTGGGACTAGCGGGACCTCCTACAATGAGCAGTTCTTC

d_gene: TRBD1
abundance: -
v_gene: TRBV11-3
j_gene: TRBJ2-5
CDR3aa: CASSLSGQEETQYF
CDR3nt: TGTGCCAGCAGCCTCTCGGGACAGGAGGAGACCCAGTACTTC

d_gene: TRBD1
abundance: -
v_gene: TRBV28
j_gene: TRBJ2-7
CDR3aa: CASSLLGQGGEQYF
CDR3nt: TGTGCCAGCAGTTTATTGGGACAGGGGGGCGAGCAGTACTTC

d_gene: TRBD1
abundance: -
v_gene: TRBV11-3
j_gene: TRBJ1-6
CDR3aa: CASGTGGDSPLHF
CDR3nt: TGTGCCAGCGGGACAGGAGGCGATTCACCCCTCCACTTT

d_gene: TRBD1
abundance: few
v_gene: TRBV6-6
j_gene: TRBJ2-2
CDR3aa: CASSPRGGDTGELFF
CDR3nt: TGTGCCAGCAGCCCCAGAGGGGGCGACACCGGGGAGCTGTTTTTT

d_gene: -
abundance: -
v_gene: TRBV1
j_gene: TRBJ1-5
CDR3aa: CTSSQRSSLFNQPQHF
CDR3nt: TGCACCAGCAGCCAACGTTCATCGCTCTTTAATCAGCCCCAGCATTTT

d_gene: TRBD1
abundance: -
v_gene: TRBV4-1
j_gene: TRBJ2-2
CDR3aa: CASSPRQGATGELFF
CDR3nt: TGCGCCAGCAGCCCCAGACAGGGGGCGACCGGGGAGCTGTTTTTT

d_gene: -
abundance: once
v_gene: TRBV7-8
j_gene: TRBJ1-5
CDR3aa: CASSTLGGGNQPQHF
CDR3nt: TGTGCCAGCAGCACCCTGGGGGGAGGCAATCAGCCCCAGCATTTT

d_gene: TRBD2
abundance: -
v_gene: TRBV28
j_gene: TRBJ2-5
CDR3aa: CASSLTGVGLAGETQYF
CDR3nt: TGTGCCAGCAGTTTAACAGGTGTCGGGCTAGCGGGGGAGACCCAGTACTTC